These T cell receptor beta chains were read from a single sample in a study of blood T cell repertoires in COVID-19. Only in-frame clones appear in the TCRdb table, and some are missing; sequencing was by immunoSEQ multiplex PCR. The data show about 75,000 clones, with approximately 85% seen just once and 5.4% held by the top ten. The sample taken for sequencing was peripheral blood. The receptors derive from an elderly woman with active or convalescent COVID-19. CDR3s include the opening cysteine and the closing phenylalanine or tryptophan. The D gene is left open where the match is weak. The listing skips clone size in some rows; elsewhere it reads once, few, many or a size class.

TRBJ2-7 | 15 | - | TRBV7-2 | TRBD2 | TGTGCCAGCAGCAAAACTAGCGGGAGATTGTACGAGCAGTACTTC | CASSKTSGRLYEQYF
TRBJ2-7 | 15 | - | TRBV7-2 | - | TGTGCCAGCAGCTTAGAATTGACTCCCTCCTACGAGCAGTACTTC | CASSLELTPSYEQYF
TRBJ2-1 | 16 | - | TRBV5-4 | TRBD2 | TGTGCCAGCAGCTTGGCTCTAGCGGGATTTAACAATGAGCAGTTCTTC | CASSLALAGFNNEQFF
TRBJ2-7 | 14 | - | TRBV2 | TRBD2 | TGTGCCAGCAGTCGGGGGACTAAAACCTACGAGCAGTACTTC | CASSRGTKTYEQYF
TRBJ2-7 | 13 | - | TRBV29-1 | TRBD2 | TGCAGCGTTGAAAGCGGGGGGGGCTACGAGCAGTACTTC | CSVESGGGYEQYF
TRBJ2-2 | 20 | - | TRBV14 | TRBD1 | TGTGCCAGCAGCCAAGATCGTGGGACAGGGGGCTTTTCGTGGACCGGGGAGCTGTTTTTT | CASSQDRGTGGFSWTGELFF
TRBJ2-2 | 14 | - | TRBV30 | - | TGTGCCCGCCCGGCGGGGTCGGGGACCGGGGAGCTGTTTTTT | CARPAGSGTGELFF
TRBJ2-1 | 16 | few | TRBV24-1 | TRBD1 | TGTGCCACCAGTGATTTAGGGACAGGCTACTACAATGAGCAGTTCTTC | CATSDLGTGYYNEQFF
TRBJ2-1 | 16 | - | TRBV7-2 | TRBD2 | TGTGCCAGCAGCGCCCGCCGAGCGGGAGGGAGTTATGAGCAGTTCTTC | CASSARRAGGSYEQFF
TRBJ2-1 | 16 | few | TRBV12-5 | TRBD2 | TGTGCTAGTGGTTTGGGAGCGGGGCGACGGTACAATGAGCAGTTCTTC | CASGLGAGRRYNEQFF
TRBJ1-2 | 13 | - | TRBV18 | TRBD1 | TGTGCCAGCTCCCTGGGACAGGGATATGGCTACACCTTC | CASSLGQGYGYTF
TRBJ2-1 | 16 | - | TRBV7-9 | TRBD2 | TGTGCCAGCAGCCGCCAGACTAGCGGGAGGGCCAATGAGCAGTTCTTC | CASSRQTSGRANEQFF
TRBJ1-2 | 15 | - | TRBV6-2/TRBV6-3 | TRBD1 | TGTGCCAGCAGTACTCCGGGACAGGGAATACGCGGCTACACCTTC | CASSTPGQGIRGYTF
TRBJ1-4 | 14 | few | TRBV5-1 | - | TGCGCCAGCAGCTTTTTTGGGACTGAGGAAAAACTGTTTTTT | CASSFFGTEEKLFF
TRBJ1-2 | 15 | - | TRBV28 | - | TGTGCCAGCAGTTCCGACAGCGTTACCGTCTATGGCTACACCTTC | CASSSDSVTVYGYTF
TRBJ2-7 | 15 | - | TRBV11-2 | TRBD2 | TGTGCCAGCAGCCCACTAGCGGGGTGGCCCTACGAGCAGTACTTC | CASSPLAGWPYEQYF
TRBJ2-5 | 16 | - | TRBV7-2 | TRBD2 | TGTGCCAGCAGCTTACGGACTAGCGGGGCTAAAGAGACCCAGTACTTC | CASSLRTSGAKETQYF
TRBJ1-2 | 15 | - | TRBV4-3 | - | TGCGCCAGCAGCCAAGACGCCGGAGGGGACTATGGCTACACCTTC | CASSQDAGGDYGYTF
TRBJ2-6 | 18 | - | TRBV19 | TRBD2 | TGTGCCAGTAGTCTGACTCTAGCGGGGGGGCATGGGGCCAACGTCCTGACTTTC | CASSLTLAGGHGANVLTF
TRBJ2-1 | 14 | once | TRBV30 | TRBD1 | TGTGCCTGGACAAAGGGACAGGGTAGAAATGAGCAGTTCTTC | CAWTKGQGRNEQFF